This TCR beta chain was retrieved from a study of blood T cell repertoires in COVID-19. Repertoires were generated with immunoSEQ multiplex PCR, while TCRdb's copy carries only in-frame clones and drops some. The data show 200,000 to 300,000 clones, around four fifths seen once. Germline lookup yields CDR1 SNHLY and CDR2 FYNNEI. The V end was cut by 4 bases, the J end by 5 bases, with 14 bases between. The CDR3 has 14 residues. V gene TRBV2 combines with J gene TRBJ2-5; no reliable D call. This clonotype was sampled from a woman between 55 and 75 years old with active or convalescent COVID-19. The sample taken for sequencing was peripheral blood. CDR3 in amino acids: CASSVGLESETQYF. The CDR3 DNA is TGTGCCAGCAGTGTTGGCCTCGAAAGTGAGACCCAGTACTTC.